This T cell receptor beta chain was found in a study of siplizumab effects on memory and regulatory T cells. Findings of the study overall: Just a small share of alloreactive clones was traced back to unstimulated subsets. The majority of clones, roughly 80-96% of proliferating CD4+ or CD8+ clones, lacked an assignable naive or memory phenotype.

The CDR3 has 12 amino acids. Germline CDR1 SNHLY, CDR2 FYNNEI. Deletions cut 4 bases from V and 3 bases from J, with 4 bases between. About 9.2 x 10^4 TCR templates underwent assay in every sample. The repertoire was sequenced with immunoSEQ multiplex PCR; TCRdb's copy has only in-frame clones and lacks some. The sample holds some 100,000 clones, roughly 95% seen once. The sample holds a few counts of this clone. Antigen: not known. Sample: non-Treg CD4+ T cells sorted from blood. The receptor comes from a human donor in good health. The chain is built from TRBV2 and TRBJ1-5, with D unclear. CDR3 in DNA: TGTGCCAGCAGTGCGGACAATCAGCCCCAGCATTTT. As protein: CASSADNQPQHF.